This T cell receptor beta chain is from a study of regulatory T cells in long-lasting Graves disease. The sample holds a few counts of this clonotype. Antigen: not known. Time point meaning: persistent/refractory GD, antithyroid drugs over 5 years with positive TRAb. RNA isolated from PBMCs was used to make the TCR library. Combining iRepertoire HTBI primers with Arm-PCR of CDR3 regions, the authors built TCR beta libraries. From the multiplex PCR reads, TCRdb called clonotypes with MiXCR, one entry per CDR3 protein. Here the sample spans around 300,000 distinct CDR3 sequences, 20% to 25% being singletons. Study-wide findings and caveats: Preferential use of TRBV28, TRBJ1-2 and TRBJ2-5 was seen in persistent disease.

The V and J ends lost 1 base and 4 bases respectively, with 8 bases between them. This CDR3 region has 14 residues. This receptor was obtained from a female donor with Graves disease. The input for sequencing was peripheral blood mononuclear cells (PBMCs), taken when the disease was refractory, from a patient treated with antithyroid drugs. This rearrangement joins TRBV12-3 or TRBV12-4 to TRBJ2-4; tentative D call: TRBD2 (5 bases). This chain's CDR3 is CASSLGGGKNIQYF. The CDR3 DNA follows: TGTGCCAGCAGTTTAGGCGGCGGGAAAAACATTCAGTACTTC.